This T cell receptor beta chain was identified in a study of blood T cell repertoires in COVID-19. Participants came from about 23 US areas, aged about 18 to 89 years. Symptom resolution, clearance, or two negative PCRs marked donors in Cohort 3 as recovered. Germline-derived CDR1 and CDR2 are MDHEN and SYDVKM. The CDR3 runs to 13 residues. V dropped 8 bases and J dropped 12; count of bases not matched to a gene: 9. Data came from immunoSEQ multiplex PCR; TCRdb stores just in-frame clones and leaves some out. The top ten hold 6.8% of the sample, which has 220,000 or so clones, around 84% seen once. This sequence joins TRBV28 and TRBJ2-3; TRBD2 aligns across 12 bases. Sequencing was done on a sample of PBMCs or T cells enriched from blood (not recorded which). The clonotype originates from a woman in her thirties or forties who had recovered from COVID-19. In DNA, the CDR3 is TGTGCCAGCGGACGACGACTAGCGGGAGTTCAGTATTTT. It translates to CASGRRLAGVQYF.